This T cell receptor beta chain was identified in a study of early T cells in non-severe SARS-CoV-2 infection. Study summary: The chains were unpaired, and the sequenced material was bulk RNA from unsorted whole blood. Findings and limits, study-wide: Using VDJdb, the matching emphasized anti-spike CD8 responses while missing private and CD4 specificities.

This clonotype was picked up a small number of times. Its antigen is currently unknown. CDR1 SNHLY and CDR2 FYNNEI come from the germline V gene. The germline V and J ends were trimmed by 7 bases and 2 bases, with 12 bases remaining between them. This CDR3 contains 13 residues. Unique molecular identifiers were affixed to single, distinct cDNA molecules. TCRdb called the 5' RACE reads again in MiXCR, with one record for every CDR3 protein. The data show around 50,000 distinct CDR3 sequences, approximately 13% seen once. This clonotype originated in an adult who was a healthcare worker with PCR-confirmed SARS-CoV-2 infection or an uninfected control (not recorded which). The chain uses TRBV2 and TRBJ2-7; D might be TRBD1 or TRBD2, each matching 5 bases. The sample taken for sequencing was whole blood. The CDR3 loop reads CASTGQRTYEQYF. The CDR3 nucleotides read TGTGCCAGCACGGGGCAGAGGACCTACGAGCAGTACTTC.